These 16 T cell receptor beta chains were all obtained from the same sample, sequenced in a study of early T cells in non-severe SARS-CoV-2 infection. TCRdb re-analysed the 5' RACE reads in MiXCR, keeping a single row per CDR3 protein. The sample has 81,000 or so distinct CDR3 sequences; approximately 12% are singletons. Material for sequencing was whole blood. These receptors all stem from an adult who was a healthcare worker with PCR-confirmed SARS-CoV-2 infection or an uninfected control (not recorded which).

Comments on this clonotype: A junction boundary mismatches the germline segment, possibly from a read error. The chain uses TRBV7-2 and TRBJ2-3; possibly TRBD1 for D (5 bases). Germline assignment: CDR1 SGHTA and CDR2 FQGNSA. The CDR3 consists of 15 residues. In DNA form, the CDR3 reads TGTGTCAGCAGCCCTCGGACAATGGGCACAGATACGCAGTATTTT. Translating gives CVSSPRTMGTDTQYF.

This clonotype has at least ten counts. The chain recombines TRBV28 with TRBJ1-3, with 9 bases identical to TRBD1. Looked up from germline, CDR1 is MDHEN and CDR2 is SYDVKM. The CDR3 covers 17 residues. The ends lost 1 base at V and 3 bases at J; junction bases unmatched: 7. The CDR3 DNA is TGTGCCAGCAGTTTATCCCCCCACAGGGGGCATGGAAACACCATATATTTT. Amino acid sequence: CASSLSPHRGHGNTIYF. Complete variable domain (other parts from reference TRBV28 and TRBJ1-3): DVKVTQSSRYLVKRTGEKVFLECVQDMDHENMFWYRQDPGLGLRLIYFSYDVKMKEKGDIPEGYSVSREKKERFSLILESASTNQTSMYLCASSLSPHRGHGNTIYFGEGSWLTVV.

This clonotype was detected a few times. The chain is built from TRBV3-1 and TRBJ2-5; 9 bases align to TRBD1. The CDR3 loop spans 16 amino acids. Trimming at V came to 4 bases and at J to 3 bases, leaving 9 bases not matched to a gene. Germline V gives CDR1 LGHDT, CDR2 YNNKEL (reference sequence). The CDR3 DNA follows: TGTGCCAGCAGCCTCTCACAGGGGGCAGGCGAAGAGACCCAGTACTTC. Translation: CASSLSQGAGEETQYF.

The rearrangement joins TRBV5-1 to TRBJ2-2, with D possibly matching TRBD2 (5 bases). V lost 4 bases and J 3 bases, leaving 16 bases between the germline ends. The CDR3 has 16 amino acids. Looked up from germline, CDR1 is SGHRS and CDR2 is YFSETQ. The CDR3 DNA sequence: TGCGCCAGCAGCCTCCGGACTGGCGGTGACACCGGGGAGCTGTTTTTT. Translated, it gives CASSLRTGGDTGELFF.

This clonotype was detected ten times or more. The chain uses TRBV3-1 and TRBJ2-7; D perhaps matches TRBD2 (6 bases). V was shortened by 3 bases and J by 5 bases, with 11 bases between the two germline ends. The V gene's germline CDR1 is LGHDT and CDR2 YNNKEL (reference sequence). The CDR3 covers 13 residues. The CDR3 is CASSQRGGHEQYF. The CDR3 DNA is TGTGCCAGCAGCCAGAGGGGAGGCCACGAGCAGTACTTC.

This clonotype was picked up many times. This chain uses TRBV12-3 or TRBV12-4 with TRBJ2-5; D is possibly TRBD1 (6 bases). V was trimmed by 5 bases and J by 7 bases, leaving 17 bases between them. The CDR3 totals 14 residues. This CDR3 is CASSLPDRSWTQYF. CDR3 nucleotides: TGTGCCAGCAGTCTCCCCGACAGGTCTTGGACCCAGTACTTC.

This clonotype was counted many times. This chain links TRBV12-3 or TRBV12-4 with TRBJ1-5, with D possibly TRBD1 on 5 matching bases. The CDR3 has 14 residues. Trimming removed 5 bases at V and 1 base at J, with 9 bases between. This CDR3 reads CASSPQGSNQPQHF. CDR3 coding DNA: TGTGCCAGCAGTCCCCAGGGAAGCAATCAGCCCCAGCATTTT.

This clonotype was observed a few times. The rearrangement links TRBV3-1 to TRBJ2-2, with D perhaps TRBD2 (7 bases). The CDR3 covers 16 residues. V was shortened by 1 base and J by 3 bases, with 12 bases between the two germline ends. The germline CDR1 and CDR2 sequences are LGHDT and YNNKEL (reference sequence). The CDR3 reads CASSQVGGAYTGELFF. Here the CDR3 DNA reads TGTGCCAGCAGCCAAGTTGGGGGGGCTTACACCGGGGAGCTGTTTTTT.

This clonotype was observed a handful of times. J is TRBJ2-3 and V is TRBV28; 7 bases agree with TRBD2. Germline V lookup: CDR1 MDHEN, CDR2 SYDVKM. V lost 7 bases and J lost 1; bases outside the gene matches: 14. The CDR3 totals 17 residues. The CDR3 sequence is CASIPLVASGGTDTQYF. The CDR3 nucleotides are TGTGCCAGCATCCCACTGGTGGCTAGCGGAGGCACAGATACGCAGTATTTT. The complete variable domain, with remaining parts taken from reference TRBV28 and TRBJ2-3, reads DVKVTQSSRYLVKRTGEKVFLECVQDMDHENMFWYRQDPGLGLRLIYFSYDVKMKEKGDIPEGYSVSREKKERFSLILESASTNQTSMYLCASIPLVASGGTDTQYFGPGTRLTVL.

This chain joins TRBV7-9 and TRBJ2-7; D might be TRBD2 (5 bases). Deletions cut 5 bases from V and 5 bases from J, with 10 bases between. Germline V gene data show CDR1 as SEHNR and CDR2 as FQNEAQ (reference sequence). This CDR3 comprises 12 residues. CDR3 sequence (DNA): TGTGCCAGCAGCCTGGCCGGGGACGAGCAGTACTTC. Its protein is CASSLAGDEQYF. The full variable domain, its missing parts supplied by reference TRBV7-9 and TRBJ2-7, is DTGVSQNPRHKITKRGQNVTFRCDPISEHNRLYWYRQTLGQGPEFLTYFQNEAQLEKSRLLSDRFSAERPKGSFSTLEIQRTEQGDSAMYLCASSLAGDEQYFGPGTRLTVT.

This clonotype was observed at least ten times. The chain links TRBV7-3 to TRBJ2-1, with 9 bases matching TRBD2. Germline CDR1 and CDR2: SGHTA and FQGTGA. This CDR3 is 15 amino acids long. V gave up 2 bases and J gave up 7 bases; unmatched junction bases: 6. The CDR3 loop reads CASSLVIAGVNEQFF. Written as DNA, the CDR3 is TGTGCCAGCAGCTTAGTGATAGCGGGAGTGAATGAGCAGTTCTTC.

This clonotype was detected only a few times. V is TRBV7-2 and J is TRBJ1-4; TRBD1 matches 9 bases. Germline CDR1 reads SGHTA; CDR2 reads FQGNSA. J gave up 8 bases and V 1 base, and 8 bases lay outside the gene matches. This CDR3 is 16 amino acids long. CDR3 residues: CASSLGGTGRMEKLFF. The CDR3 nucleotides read TGTGCCAGCAGCTTAGGAGGGACAGGGAGAATGGAAAAACTGTTTTTT.

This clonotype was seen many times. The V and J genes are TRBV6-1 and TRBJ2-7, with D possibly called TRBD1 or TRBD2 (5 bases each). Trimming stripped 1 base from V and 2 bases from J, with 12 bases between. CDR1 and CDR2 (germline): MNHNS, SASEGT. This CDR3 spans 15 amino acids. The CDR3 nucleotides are TGTGCCAGCAGTGAAGTCGGACCGGGGCCCTACGAGCAGTACTTC. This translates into CASSEVGPGPYEQYF.

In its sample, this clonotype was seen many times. The CDR3 region is CASSLQGGSTDTQYF. The CDR3 nucleotides are TGTGCCAGCAGCTTACAAGGGGGATCCACAGATACGCAGTATTTT. The rearrangement joins TRBV7-3 to TRBJ2-3; tentative D call: TRBD1 (6 bases). Germline lookup yields CDR1 SGHTA and CDR2 FQGTGA. The CDR3 loop spans 15 amino acids. V was trimmed by 2 bases and J by 2 bases, leaving 11 bases between them.

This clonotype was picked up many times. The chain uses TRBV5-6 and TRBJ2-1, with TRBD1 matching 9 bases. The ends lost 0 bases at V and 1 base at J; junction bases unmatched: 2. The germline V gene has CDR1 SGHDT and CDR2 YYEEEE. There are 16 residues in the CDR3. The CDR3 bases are TGTGCCAGCAGCTTGGCGGGACAGGGATCCTACAATGAGCAGTTCTTC. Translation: CASSLAGQGSYNEQFF.

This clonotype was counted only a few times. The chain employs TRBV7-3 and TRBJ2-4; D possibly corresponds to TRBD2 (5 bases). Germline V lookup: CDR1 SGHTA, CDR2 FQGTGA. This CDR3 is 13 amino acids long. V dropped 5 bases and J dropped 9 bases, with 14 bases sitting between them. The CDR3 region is CASSPESSGIQYF. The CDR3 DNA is TGTGCCAGCAGCCCCGAGTCGAGCGGCATTCAGTACTTC.